These 5 T cell receptor beta chains originate from one sample sequenced in a study of early T cells in non-severe SARS-CoV-2 infection. TCRdb reanalysed the 5' RACE reads using MiXCR and keeps one entry per CDR3 protein. The sample lists tens of thousands of distinct CDR3 sequences; about 12% were seen once. Sequenced material: whole blood. Receptor source: an adult who was a healthcare worker with PCR-confirmed SARS-CoV-2 infection or an uninfected control (not recorded which).

The chain carries TRBV28 and TRBJ1-2; D might be TRBD1 (6 bases). The CDR3 runs to 12 residues. The V end lost 6 bases, the J end lost 6 bases, and 11 bases lay between the germline ends. Germline CDR1 is MDHEN and CDR2 is SYDVKM. Written as DNA, the CDR3 is TGTGCCAGCAGCGACAGGAACGATGGCTACACCTTC. It codes for CASSDRNDGYTF.

This clonotype was observed a few times. The chain links TRBV11-2 to TRBJ2-1; 13 positions agree with TRBD2. This CDR3 region has 16 residues. V dropped 2 bases and J dropped 2; count of bases not matched to a gene: 0. Germline CDR1 SGHAT, CDR2 FQNNGV. This chain's CDR3 is CASSLTSGGAYNEQFF. In DNA form, the CDR3 reads TGTGCCAGCAGCTTAACTAGCGGGGGGGCCTACAATGAGCAGTTCTTC.

This clonotype was detected many times. The V gene is TRBV7-2, the J gene TRBJ2-6; D gene unclear. The ends were cut back, 1 base at V and 6 bases at J, with 16 bases in the middle. Germline loops: CDR1 SGHTA, CDR2 FQGNSA. The CDR3 runs to 17 residues. The CDR3 sequence: CASSLVPQSYLANVLTF. The CDR3 bases are TGTGCCAGCAGCTTAGTTCCCCAGTCTTATTTGGCCAACGTCCTGACTTTC.

This clonotype was seen repeatedly, ten times or more. V gene TRBV11-3 combines with J gene TRBJ2-1, with 7 bases fitting TRBD2. The germline V gene encodes CDR1 SGHNT and CDR2 YENEEA. There are 15 residues in the CDR3. The junction had 15 bases not matched to a gene; V was cut back by 7 bases and J by 9 bases. CDR3 protein: CASKGRDSLMSEQFF. Here the CDR3 DNA reads TGTGCCAGCAAAGGGAGGGACTCCTTGATGAGTGAGCAGTTCTTC.

This clonotype has ten or more counts. The gene calls are TRBV27 and TRBJ2-5; no clear D gene. Germline CDR1 MNHEY, CDR2 SMNVEV (reference sequence). CDR3 length: 15 amino acids. Trimming left V 3 bases short and J 2 bases short, with 13 bases between. This CDR3 is CASSFIGLRQETQYF. The DNA of the CDR3 is TGTGCCAGCAGTTTTATCGGGCTTCGACAAGAGACCCAGTACTTC.